This T cell receptor beta chain is drawn from a study of cytomegalovirus exposure and HLA in healthy donors. Study observations and caveats: Apart from CMV serostatus, no immune exposure information was available. An analysis done earlier found most TCR beta V segments productive about 87% or about 30% of the time. According to the study, 180 or so TCR beta chains were cytomegalovirus-associated.

60 Vbeta and 13 Jbeta primers were used in PCR. The protocol was immunoSEQ multiplex PCR, while the TCRdb copy is restricted to in-frame clones and leaves out a portion. The table lists hundreds of thousands of clones, 85% to 90% of them singletons, with 1% in the top ten. The donors, nominally healthy at sampling, likely had unrecorded immune exposures. After removal of 6 bases from V and 9 bases from J, the junction contained 10 bases not matched to a gene. CDR3 length equals 13 residues. Germline loops: CDR1 SGHAT, CDR2 FQNNGV. Of note for this clone: The antigen is undetermined.

Material for sequencing was PBMCs. V usage is TRBV11-2 and J usage is TRBJ2-7; 8 bases map to TRBD1. The TCR originated in a woman under 30 in good health and CMV-seronegative. The CDR3 loop reads CASRGYRGWWQYF. CDR3 sequence (DNA): TGTGCCAGCAGGGGATACAGGGGGTGGTGGCAGTACTTC.